The text below deals with one T cell receptor (beta chain). Its cognate antigen has yet to be identified. No base quality values were provided; no much bigger clone lies one nucleotide off. This entry belongs to a study of CD8 T cells in ankylosing spondylitis listed by TCRdb under 2017. With respect to the entire study: T cell receptor beta repertoires were profiled in healthy donors and ankylosing spondylitis patients so that disease-linked TCR variants could be found. Peripheral blood was sampled, and synovial fluid was also collected from ankylosing spondylitis patients. The whole study cohort included over 85 healthy donors and some 27 ankylosing spondylitis patients. Overall study results and their limits: Some of the motif variants had been reported before in the synovial fluid and blood of reactive arthritis patients, a finding that suggests common disease-initiation mechanisms. The disease-linked clones were reported to be significantly enriched in matched synovial fluid samples from ankylosing spondylitis patients. Blood from ankylosing spondylitis patients appeared to be characterized by a TCR beta motif composed of eight or nine highly homologous amino acid variants. The disease-linked clones had a CD8+ phenotype and were found at relatively low frequencies in peripheral blood.

Via the germline V gene, CDR1 is SGHDT and CDR2 YYEEEE. The CDR3 contains 17 residues, cysteine and phenylalanine counted. Only CDR3 DNA is held: 51 bases, read in frame from base 1. Clipping removes 0 bases from V and 0 bases from J, with 6 as the unmatched junction base count. TCRdb lists the instrument as Illumina HiSeq 2500. Quantitative 5'-RACE with molecular barcodes was used to prepare TCR beta libraries. For the original study's pipeline: Disease-linked TCR variants were identified with a new computational method built on a probabilistic model of VDJ rearrangement. In TCRdb, the public reads were trimmed at Q25 with fastp and aligned with MiXCR, with productive beta chains retained. For every CDR3 protein sequence, its rows merge into one entry that carries the most common genes and DNA. The V and J calls and clone size come from TCRdb's table, not from the authors' own analysis. For this sample the table gives hundreds of thousands of distinct CDR3 sequences, of which about 17% were detected only once. About 42% of the sample goes to the ten largest clones.

Recombination joined TRBV5-6 with TRBJ2-7; 10 middle bases align to TRBD2. The clonotype comes from a male donor with ankylosing spondylitis. Sequenced material: blood, either unsorted or a sorted T cell fraction (not recorded which). CDR3 loop: CASSLGSGTSVSYEQYF. In nucleotides, the sequence is TGTGCCAGCAGCTTGGGATCGGGGACTAGCGTCTCCTACGAGCAGTACTTC.